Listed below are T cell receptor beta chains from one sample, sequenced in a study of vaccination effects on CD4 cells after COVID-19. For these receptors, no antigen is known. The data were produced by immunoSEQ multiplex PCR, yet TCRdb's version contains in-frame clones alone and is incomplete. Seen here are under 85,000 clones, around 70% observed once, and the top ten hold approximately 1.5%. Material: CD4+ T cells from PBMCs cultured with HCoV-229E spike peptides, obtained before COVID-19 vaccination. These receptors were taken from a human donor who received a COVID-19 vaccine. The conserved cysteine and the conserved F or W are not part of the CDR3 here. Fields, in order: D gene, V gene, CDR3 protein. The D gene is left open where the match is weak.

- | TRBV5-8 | ASPGPPRGNTEAF
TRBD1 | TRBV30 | AWTLGRGNSPLH
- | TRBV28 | ASRSTGGSRLNQPQH
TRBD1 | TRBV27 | ASRVAQGAGTDTQY
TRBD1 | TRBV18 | ASSPGTARPNSPLH
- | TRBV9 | ASSAQPEINYGYT
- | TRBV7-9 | ASSQRDSPLH
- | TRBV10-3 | AISDLGANTEAF
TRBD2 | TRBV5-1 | ASDLTSGTDTQY
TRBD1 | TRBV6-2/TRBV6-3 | ASSYYRQGDGTGELF
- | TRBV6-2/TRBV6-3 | ASSYLNIQY
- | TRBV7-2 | ASSYYQGPNTEAF
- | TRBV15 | ATSRGKVGGVPDTQY
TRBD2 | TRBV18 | ASSPSAGGGYNEQF
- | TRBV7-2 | ASRPDPLNTEAF
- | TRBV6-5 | ASSYSGAQPQH
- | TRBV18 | ASSPGRGLSTEAF
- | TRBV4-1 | ASSLIGTEAF
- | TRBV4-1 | ASSQQESSYNEQF
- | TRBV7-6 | ASSNRDPNTGELF
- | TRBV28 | ASSFLLSGANVLT
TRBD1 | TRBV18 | ASSRRPQGADEAF
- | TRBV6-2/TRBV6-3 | ASSYSMSTGELF
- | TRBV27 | ASSTIQGIGYT
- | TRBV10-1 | ASSESLNTGELF
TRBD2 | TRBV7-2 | ASSLGLAGIGDTQY
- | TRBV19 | ASRASSARDTQY
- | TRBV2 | ASSEVPVGELF
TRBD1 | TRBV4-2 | ASSRGTGRKNTEAF
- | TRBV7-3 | ASSLDMNTEAF
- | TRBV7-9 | ASSLGRGRYNEQF
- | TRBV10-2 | ASARDTWKTEAF
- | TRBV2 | ASTPSYGYT
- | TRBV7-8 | ASSGGGWATNEKLF
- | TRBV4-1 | ASSQVLAGVGVAGELF
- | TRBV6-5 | ASRRTGSYNEQF
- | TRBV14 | ASSQDLGQLNTEAF
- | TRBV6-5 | ASSYRGDTNEKLF
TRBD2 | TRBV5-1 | ASSLLAGSYNEQF
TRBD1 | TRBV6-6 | ASSLARGENQPQH
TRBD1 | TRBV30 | AWSQDRKPTNEKLF
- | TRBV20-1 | SASLRETQY
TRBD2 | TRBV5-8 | ASSLGAGLDTQY
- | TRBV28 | ASSYYSGANVLT
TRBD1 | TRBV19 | ASSMLRPGGVGGYT
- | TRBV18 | ASSPPGQQNTEAF
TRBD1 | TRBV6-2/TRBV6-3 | ASSYGGQGALNYGYT
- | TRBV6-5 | ATHRGVATNEKLF
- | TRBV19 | ATEGWNGNTIY
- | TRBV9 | ASSVTHGSMNTEAF
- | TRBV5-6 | ASSLVNIQETQY
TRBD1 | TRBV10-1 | ASSGTGGDEAF
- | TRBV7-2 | ASSLRAPAGITGELF
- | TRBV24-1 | ATSAPPRDFHPDTQY
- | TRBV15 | ATSRDWERNTEAF